The 13 T cell receptor beta chains listed next were all sequenced from one sample in a study of OX40 agonist ivuxolimab in advanced cancers. TCRdb's table, derived via immunoSEQ multiplex PCR, lists solely in-frame clones and lacks some. The data show about 55,000 clones, approximately 80% seen once. This specimen was CD4+ or CD8+ T cells sorted from blood, taken in a trial of the OX40 agonist ivuxolimab. The receptors were sampled from an adult with an advanced solid tumor such as melanoma, head and neck, liver or kidney cancer.

The chain links TRBV5-4 to TRBJ2-7; 9 nucleotides agree with TRBD2. The trim removed 4 bases at V and 5 bases at J, leaving 13 bases unmatched. CDR3 size: 16 residues. Germline V gene sequence: CDR1 SGHNT, CDR2 YYREEE (reference sequence). The CDR3 loop is CASSPRGGTSINEQYF. CDR3 nucleotide sequence: TGTGCCAGCAGCCCGAGGGGGGGGACTAGCATCAACGAGCAGTACTTC.

The chain is built from TRBV11-2 and TRBJ2-1; D not resolved. Germline V gives CDR1 SGHAT, CDR2 FQNNGV. The CDR3 consists of 11 residues. The ends were cut back, 5 bases at V and 5 bases at J, with 4 bases in the middle. The CDR3 region is CASSRHNEQFF. The CDR3, as DNA: TGTGCCAGCAGCCGCCACAATGAGCAGTTCTTC.

The rearrangement uses TRBV18 and TRBJ2-5; D call uncertain. V lost 0 bases and J lost 4, with 18 bases in between. CDR3 length: 17 residues. Germline lookup yields CDR1 KGHSH and CDR2 LQKENI. CDR3 residues: CASSPPGPTNLRETQYF. The CDR3 coding sequence is TGTGCCAGCTCACCACCAGGGCCAACTAACCTCCGAGAGACCCAGTACTTC.

CDR3 in DNA: TGTGCCAGCAGTGGGGTCGGGACAGCCTCCTACAATGAGCAGTTCTTC. The encoded protein is CASSGVGTASYNEQFF. The chain joins TRBV2 to TRBJ2-1; 7 nucleotides align to TRBD1. The CDR3 is 16 residues long. Germline V gene lookup returns CDR1 SNHLY and CDR2 FYNNEI. V shed 4 bases and J 0 bases; nucleotides not matched to a gene: 6.

This clone turned up a few times. The V call is TRBV7-9, the J call TRBJ1-1, with TRBD1 matching 7 bases. Germline loops: CDR1 SEHNR, CDR2 FQNEAQ (reference sequence). The CDR3 totals 18 residues. Trimming at V came to 6 bases and at J to 0 bases, leaving 16 bases not matched to a gene. CDR3 coding DNA: TGTGCCAGCAGGCCACAAGTGAACCGGGACAGAGTGAACACTGAAGCTTTCTTT. It translates to CASRPQVNRDRVNTEAFF.

The rearrangement uses TRBV7-2 and TRBJ2-5; 8 bases are a match to TRBD2. The CDR3 totals 17 residues. The ends lost 0 bases at V and 7 bases at J; junction bases unmatched: 13. Per the germline V gene, CDR1 is SGHTA and CDR2 is FQGNSA. CDR3 sequence reads: CASSLAGITSGHLTQYF. DNA of the CDR3: TGTGCCAGCAGCTTAGCCGGAATTACTAGCGGCCATTTGACCCAGTACTTC.

This clone showed up just a few times. The chain links TRBV2 to TRBJ1-4, with D unclear. From germline, CDR1 is SNHLY and CDR2 FYNNEI. The CDR3 contains 13 residues. Trimming cost V 2 bases and J 7 bases, with 8 bases left between them. The CDR3 DNA sequence: TGTGCCAGCAGTGAATATAGGAGTGAAAAACTGTTTTTT. Its protein is CASSEYRSEKLFF.

This sequence joins TRBV4-2 and TRBJ1-2; 7 bases map to TRBD1. The CDR3 covers 14 residues. Germline V gene lookup returns CDR1 LGHNA and CDR2 YNFKEQ. Unmatched junction bases numbered 9, after V lost 3 bases and J lost 8 bases. The CDR3 DNA is TGTGCCAGCAGCCAGCCCGACAGGGAGATAGGCTACACCTTC. Protein sequence: CASSQPDREIGYTF.

J is TRBJ1-1 and V is TRBV28; D perhaps matches TRBD1 (5 bases). Germline V CDR1 and CDR2: MDHEN, SYDVKM. The V end was cut by 2 bases, the J end by 10 bases, with 11 bases between. The CDR3 is 12 amino acids. The CDR3 sequence is CASSLAGQGAFF. The CDR3 bases are TGTGCCAGCAGTTTAGCGGGGCAGGGAGCTTTCTTT.

In DNA, the CDR3 is TGTGCCAGCACTGGCCAGGGAAGCGAGCAGTACTTC. It yields the protein CASTGQGSEQYF. This chain joins TRBV6-5 and TRBJ2-7; possibly TRBD1 for D (5 bases). Trimming stripped 7 bases from V and 6 bases from J, with 13 bases between. Germline V gives CDR1 MNHEY, CDR2 SVGAGI. The CDR3 has 12 amino acids.

The CDR3 loop reads CASSPLDSRFNYGYTF. DNA for the CDR3: TGTGCCAGCTCACCGCTCGACAGCCGATTTAACTATGGCTACACCTTC. The J gene is TRBJ1-2, the V gene TRBV18; D perhaps matches TRBD1 (5 bases). This CDR3 is 16 amino acids long. V lost 3 bases and J lost 1, with 15 bases in between. CDR1 is KGHSH, CDR2 LQKENI, per germline. Based on the CDR3 plus reference TRBV18 and TRBJ1-2, the full variable domain is NAGVMQNPRHLVRRRGQEARLRCSPMKGHSHVYWYRQLPEEGLKFMVYLQKENIIDESGMPKERFSAEFPKEGPSILRIQQVVRGDSAAYFCASSPLDSRFNYGYTFGSGTRLTVV.

This clone was seen only a few times. This sequence joins TRBV5-8 and TRBJ2-3; D uncertain. Trimming left V 4 bases short and J 0 bases short, with 12 bases between. The germline V gene has CDR1 SGHTS and CDR2 YDEGEE. This CDR3 comprises 15 residues. The CDR3 region has the DNA TGTGCCAGCAGCCAGACTCCATCCAGCACAGATACGCAGTATTTT. Protein: CASSQTPSSTDTQYF. The variable domain in full, with the rest retrieved from reference TRBV5-8 and TRBJ2-3, is EAGVTQSPTHLIKTRGQQATLRCSPISGHTSVYWYQQALGLGLQFLLWYDEGEERNRGNFPPRFSGRQFPNYSSELNVNALELEDSALYLCASSQTPSSTDTQYFGPGTRLTVL.

V gene TRBV6-6 combines with J gene TRBJ2-7, with 7 bases fitting TRBD1. V was pared by 6 bases and J by 0 bases, with 8 bases of the junction left unmatched. Germline V gene lookup returns CDR1 MNHNY and CDR2 SVGAGI (reference sequence). The CDR3 is made up of 15 amino acids. The chain's CDR3 is CASSPNRDSSYEQYF. CDR3 sequence (DNA): TGTGCCAGCAGCCCTAACCGGGACAGCTCCTACGAGCAGTACTTC.